This T cell receptor (beta chain) was identified in a study of cytomegalovirus exposure and HLA in healthy donors. General observations from the study: Presence/absence analyses treated sequencing depth as roughly uniform across donors. Usually a TCR sequence was rare, but some public TCRs were found in many donors. Investigators reported more than 150 TCR beta chains as tied to cytomegalovirus.

The CDR3 has 16 residues. Germline CDR1 SGHRS, CDR2 YFSETQ. The V segment lost 3 bases and the J segment 0 bases; nucleotides outside the gene matches: 5. This clone has only one observation. The target antigen is unknown. PCR amplification relied on 60 Vbeta primers (plus 13 Jbeta primers). Measured with immunoSEQ multiplex PCR; TCRdb has only the in-frame clones, and not every one. In the table there are about 160,000 clones, 82% of which are singletons. This sequence originates from a girl aged 5-17 years in good health and CMV-seropositive. The gene calls are TRBV5-1 and TRBJ1-4; 7 nucleotides align to TRBD1. The sequenced material came from PBMCs. CDR3 DNA sequence: TGCGCCAGCAGCTCAGCTACAGGGGCAACTAATGAAAAACTGTTTTTT. The encoded protein is CASSSATGATNEKLFF.